Each of the 3 T cell receptor beta chains below was sequenced from the same sample in a study of blood T cells in healthy people across ages. The use of a sample-barcoded 5' primer and a J-beta primer mix characterized a second PCR of roughly 7 to 11 cycles. TCRdb redid the calling of the 5' RACE reads with MiXCR, one entry per CDR3 protein. The sample consists of 1.5 million to 2 million distinct CDR3 sequences, around 50% of them appearing once. Sequencing was done on a sample of blood. The receptors here all came from a woman aged 40 to 50 in good health.

The rearrangement joins TRBV14 to TRBJ2-7; possible D gene TRBD1, 6 bases. The end of the DNA is better explained by TRBJ2-5, so the J call may be wrong. The CDR3 spans 20 residues. Germline V gene data show CDR1 as SGHDN and CDR2 as FVKESK. The CDR3 sequence is CASSQSPDSRVWVFGETQYF. The DNA of the CDR3 is TGTGCCAGCAGCCAAAGCCCGGACAGTCGGGTTTGGGTTTTTGGAGAGACCCAGTACTTC.

The V and J genes are TRBV7-2 and TRBJ1-6; D gene unclear. Trimming left V 5 bases short and J 7 bases short, with 18 bases between. This CDR3 contains 16 residues. Germline CDR1 and CDR2: SGHTA and FQGNSA. The CDR3 is CASSPALPGFNSPLHF. The CDR3 bases are TGTGCCAGCAGCCCAGCCTTACCGGGGTTCAATTCACCCCTCCACTTT.

The genes are TRBV18 and TRBJ2-3; D is unclear. This CDR3 region has 16 residues. Per germline, CDR1 KGHSH and CDR2 LQKENI. Trimming removed 6 bases from V and 0 bases from J, with 16 bases in between. The CDR3 nucleotides read TGTGCCAGCTCCGGATTTGTGGCATCAAGCACAGATACGCAGTATTTT. Protein sequence: CASSGFVASSTDTQYF.